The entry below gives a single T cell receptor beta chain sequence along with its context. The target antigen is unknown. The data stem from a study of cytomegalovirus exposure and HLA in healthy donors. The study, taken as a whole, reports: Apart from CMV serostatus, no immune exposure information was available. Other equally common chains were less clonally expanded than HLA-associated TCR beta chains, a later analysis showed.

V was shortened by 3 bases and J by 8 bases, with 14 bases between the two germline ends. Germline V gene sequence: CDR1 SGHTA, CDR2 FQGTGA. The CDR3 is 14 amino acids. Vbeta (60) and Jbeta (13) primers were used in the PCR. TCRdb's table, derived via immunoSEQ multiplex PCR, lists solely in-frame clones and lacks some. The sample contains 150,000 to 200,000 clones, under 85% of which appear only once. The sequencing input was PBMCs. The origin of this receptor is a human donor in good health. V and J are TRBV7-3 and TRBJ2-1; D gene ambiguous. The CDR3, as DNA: TGTGCCAGCAGCTTCTCACTAACGGCGGATGAGCAGTTCTTC. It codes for CASSFSLTADEQFF.